The 5 T cell receptor beta chains below all came from one sample that was sequenced in a study of T cells after yellow fever vaccination. One entry per CDR3 protein, called by TCRdb with MiXCR from the 5' RACE reads. This table has around 550,000 distinct CDR3 sequences, roughly a fifth appearing once. This specimen was PBMCs, taken 15 days after the yellow fever booster vaccination. The origin of the receptors is a man aged 25-40 years who received the YFV17D yellow fever vaccine.

The chain couples TRBV10-3 to TRBJ2-1; D not certain. V was cut by 11 bases and J by 6 bases, with 17 bases left in between. Germline CDR1 is ENHRY and CDR2 is SYGVKD. CDR3 length equals 13 residues. CDR3 nucleotides: TGTGCCTCCCTCCCCGATCCAGGCAATGAGCAGTTCTTC. Encoded protein: CASLPDPGNEQFF.

V is TRBV6-1 and J is TRBJ2-5, with 12 bases that match TRBD2. The ends lost 7 bases at V and 6 bases at J; junction bases unmatched: 6. This CDR3 has 14 residues. The germline gives CDR1 MNHNS, CDR2 SASEGT. This CDR3 reads CASTRLAGEQTQYF. The CDR3 nucleotides are TGTGCCAGCACCCGACTAGCGGGAGAACAGACCCAGTACTTC.

This clonotype was seen only a few times. This rearrangement joins TRBV6-1 to TRBJ2-7; D remains ambiguous. Germline lookup yields CDR1 MNHNS and CDR2 SASEGT. This CDR3 is 14 amino acids long. Trimming removed 6 bases from V and 2 bases from J, with 14 bases in between. Here the CDR3 reads CASRWVGGAYEQYF. The CDR3 DNA follows: TGTGCCAGCAGGTGGGTCGGCGGAGCCTACGAGCAGTACTTC.

The rearrangement uses TRBV6-2 or TRBV6-3 and TRBJ2-4; 11 bases agree with TRBD2. The CDR3 sequence is 19 residues long. V lost 4 bases to trimming and J lost 0 bases; unmatched junction nucleotides: 11. From germline, CDR1 is MNHEY and CDR2 SVGEGT. CDR3 coding DNA: TGTGCCAGCAGTTCTCCAGAGGGACTAGCGGCCTTAGCCAAAAACATTCAGTACTTC. Protein sequence: CASSSPEGLAALAKNIQYF.

V and J are TRBV12-3 or TRBV12-4 and TRBJ2-7; D unclear. This CDR3 has 12 amino acids. The V end was cut by 0 bases, the J end by 7 bases, with 7 bases between. Here the CDR3 DNA reads TGTGCCAGCAGTTTAGCCGGGTTTGAGCAGTACTTC. The encoded protein is CASSLAGFEQYF.